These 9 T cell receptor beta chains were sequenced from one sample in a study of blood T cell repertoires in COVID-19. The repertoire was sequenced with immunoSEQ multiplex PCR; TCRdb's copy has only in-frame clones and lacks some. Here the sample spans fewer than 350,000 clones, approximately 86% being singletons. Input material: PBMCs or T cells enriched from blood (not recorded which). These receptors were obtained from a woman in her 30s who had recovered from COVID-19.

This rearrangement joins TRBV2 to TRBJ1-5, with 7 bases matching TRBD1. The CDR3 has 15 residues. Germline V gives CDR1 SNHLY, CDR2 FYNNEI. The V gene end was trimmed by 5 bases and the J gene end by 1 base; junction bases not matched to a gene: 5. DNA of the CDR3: TGTGCCAGCAGTCAAGACAGGGTCAGCAATCAGCCCCAGCATTTT. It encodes CASSQDRVSNQPQHF.

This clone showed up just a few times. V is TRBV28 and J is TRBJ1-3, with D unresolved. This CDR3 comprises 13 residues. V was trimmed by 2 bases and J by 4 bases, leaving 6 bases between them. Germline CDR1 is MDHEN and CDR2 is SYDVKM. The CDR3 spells CASSLVAGNTIYF. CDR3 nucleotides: TGTGCCAGCAGTTTAGTTGCGGGAAACACCATATATTTT.

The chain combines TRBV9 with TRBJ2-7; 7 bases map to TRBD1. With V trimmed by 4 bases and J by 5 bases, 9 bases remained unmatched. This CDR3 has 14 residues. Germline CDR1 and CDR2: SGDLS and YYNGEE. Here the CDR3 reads CASSPRQGWDEQYF. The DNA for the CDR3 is TGTGCCAGCAGCCCACGACAGGGTTGGGACGAGCAGTACTTC.

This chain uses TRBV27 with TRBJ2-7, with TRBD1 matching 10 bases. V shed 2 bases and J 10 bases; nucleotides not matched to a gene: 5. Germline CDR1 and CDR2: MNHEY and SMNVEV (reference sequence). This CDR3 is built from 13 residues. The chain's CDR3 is CASSLRDRGNQYF. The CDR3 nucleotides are TGTGCCAGCAGTTTAAGGGACAGGGGCAATCAGTACTTC.

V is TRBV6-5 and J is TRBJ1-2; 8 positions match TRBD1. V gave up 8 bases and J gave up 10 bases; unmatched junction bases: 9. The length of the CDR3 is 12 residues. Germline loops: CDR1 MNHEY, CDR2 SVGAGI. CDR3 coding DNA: TGTGCCAGCGGACAGGGACAGCTTCTCTACACCTTC. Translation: CASGQGQLLYTF.

The CDR3: CASSQDRVGYQETQYF. The CDR3, as DNA: TGCGCCAGCAGCCAAGATCGGGTGGGTTACCAAGAGACCCAGTACTTC. The rearrangement joins TRBV4-1 to TRBJ2-5; the D is unclear. The V end was cut by 0 bases, the J end by 0 bases, with 11 bases between. CDR3 length: 16 residues. Germline V gene lookup returns CDR1 MGHRA and CDR2 YSYEKL.

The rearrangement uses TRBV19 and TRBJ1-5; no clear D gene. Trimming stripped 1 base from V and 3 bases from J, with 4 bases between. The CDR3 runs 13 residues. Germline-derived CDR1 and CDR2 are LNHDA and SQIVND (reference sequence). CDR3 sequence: CASSIVINQPQHF. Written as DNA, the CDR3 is TGTGCCAGTAGTATAGTCATCAATCAGCCCCAGCATTTT.

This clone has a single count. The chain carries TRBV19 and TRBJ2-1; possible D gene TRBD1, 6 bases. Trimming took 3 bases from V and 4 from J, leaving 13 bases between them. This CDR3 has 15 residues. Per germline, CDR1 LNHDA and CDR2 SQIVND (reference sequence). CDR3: CASSITGFRYNEQFF. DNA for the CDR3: TGTGCCAGTAGTATTACAGGGTTTCGTTACAATGAGCAGTTCTTC.

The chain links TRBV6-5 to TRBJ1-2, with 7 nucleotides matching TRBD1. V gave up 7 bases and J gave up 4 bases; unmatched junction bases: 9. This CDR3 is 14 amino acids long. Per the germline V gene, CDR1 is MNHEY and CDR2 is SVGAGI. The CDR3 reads CASKRDRSFYGYTF. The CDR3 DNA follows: TGTGCCAGCAAGAGGGACAGATCCTTCTATGGCTACACCTTC.